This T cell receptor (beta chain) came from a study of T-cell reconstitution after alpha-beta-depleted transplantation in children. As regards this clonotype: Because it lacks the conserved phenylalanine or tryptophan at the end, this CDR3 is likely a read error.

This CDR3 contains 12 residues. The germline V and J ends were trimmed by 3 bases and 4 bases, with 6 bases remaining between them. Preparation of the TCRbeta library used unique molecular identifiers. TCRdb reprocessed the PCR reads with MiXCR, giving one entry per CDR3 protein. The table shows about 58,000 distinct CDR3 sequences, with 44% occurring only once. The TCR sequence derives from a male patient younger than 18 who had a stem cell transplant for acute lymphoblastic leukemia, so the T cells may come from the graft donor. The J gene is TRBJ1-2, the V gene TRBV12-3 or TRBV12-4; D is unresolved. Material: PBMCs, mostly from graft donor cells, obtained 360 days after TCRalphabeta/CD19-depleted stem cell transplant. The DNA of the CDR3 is TGTGCCAGCAGTTTTCAGAGCTATGGCTACACCTAC. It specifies CASSFQSYGYTY.